The present TCR beta chain was sequenced within a study of vaccination and CD4 T cells after COVID-19. At the level of the study: Post-vaccine sample collection happened at a median of approximately 10 weeks after dose two, ranging 14 to 241.

The sample holds a few counts of this clonotype. What it recognizes is unknown. Treatment specified: approximately nine-day PBMC culture with coronavirus spike peptide pools or control peptides (ViraFEST assay). ViraFEST expanded antigen-specific T cells with peptide pools, then sequenced TCRs. Overall study findings and caveats: Only after vaccination were a median roughly 86% of convalescents' reactive clones seen.

Cultured CD4+ T cells had their DNA profiled by the Oncomine TCR Beta short-read assay. Once CD4+ T cells had been cultured, genomic DNA was extracted from them. TCRdb itself ran the PCR reads through MiXCR, one entry per CDR3 protein. Of approximately 24,000 distinct CDR3 sequences in the sample, around two thirds were seen once. Germline CDR1 MNHEY, CDR2 SVGAGI. The CDR3 runs 14 residues. Trimming took 0 bases from V and 8 from J, leaving 13 bases between them. This chain connects TRBV6-5 to TRBJ1-2, with D possibly being TRBD1 (5 bases). This TCR was sampled from a human donor who received a COVID-19 vaccine. The sequencing here drew on CD4+ T cells from blood, cultured in vitro, taken after SARS-CoV-2 vaccination. The CDR3 region has the DNA TGTGCCAGCAGTTACTCGGGGGGAAGGTTCGGCTACACCTTC. Its translation: CASSYSGGRFGYTF.